This T cell receptor (beta chain) was obtained from a study of brain T cells in children with intractable seizures. General study results and limits: Patients' HCMV serostatus was unknown; virus specificity rests on CDR3 similarity alone.

The germline gives CDR1 MGHRA, CDR2 YSYEKL. This CDR3 has 16 amino acids. V was cut by 0 bases and J by 6 bases, with 18 bases left in between. The time point: blood from clinic visit 5 months post-surgery; TSC patient then seizure free. Sequencing was limited to surgery cases with top T cell transcript signatures in brain tissue. Before surgery, patients took at least one anti-epileptic drug. Repertoires were generated with immunoSEQ multiplex PCR, while TCRdb's copy carries only in-frame clones and drops some. Of about 340,000 clones in the sample, roughly 92% were seen once. As regards this clone: Its cognate antigen is unknown.

This sequence joins TRBV4-1 and TRBJ2-7; perhaps TRBD2 as D (6 bases). This clonotype was obtained from a boy younger than two with tuberous sclerosis and intractable seizures. The specimen comprised peripheral blood, sampled 4 to 5 months after surgery. The CDR3 loop reads CASSQEGGGAIVEQYF. DNA for the CDR3: TGCGCCAGCAGCCAAGAAGGTGGAGGGGCAATTGTCGAGCAGTACTTC.